This is a list of T cell receptor beta chains from one sample in a study of blood T cells in healthy people across ages. MiXCR was run by TCRdb on the 5' RACE reads, yielding one entry per CDR3 protein. The table has about 1.5 million distinct CDR3 sequences, about 42% seen once. The sample comprised blood. All receptors derive from a woman aged 18-35 years in good health. CDR3s include the opening cysteine and the closing phenylalanine or tryptophan. Fields, in order: J gene, D gene, V gene, clone size, CDR3 DNA, CDR3 protein. D genes are given only for firm matches. A clone size is listed for some rows: how often the clone was seen (once, few, many), or a class if it is expanded.

TRBJ1-1,TRBD1,TRBV14,-,TGTGCCAGCAGGGTAACCGGGACAGTTGAAGCTTTCTTT,CASRVTGTVEAFF
TRBJ2-1,-,TRBV20-1,few,TGCAGTGCTAGAGCTCCGGTCCAGAGGAGCTCCTACAATGAGCAGTTCTTC,CSARAPVQRSSYNEQFF
TRBJ2-7,TRBD2,TRBV4-2,-,TGTGCCAGCAGCCAAGATAAAGCGGGAGATCCCTCGAACGAGCAGTACTTC,CASSQDKAGDPSNEQYF
TRBJ1-1,-,TRBV29-1,-,TGCAGCGTATCTGACATAACTCTGGAAGCTTTCTTT,CSVSDITLEAFF
TRBJ2-1,TRBD1,TRBV29-1,-,TGCAGCGTCCAAGGGGGACAGGGGAGGCATGAGCAGTTCTTC,CSVQGGQGRHEQFF
TRBJ2-1,TRBD1,TRBV27,-,TGTGCCGGCACAGGGTCGAGACAGGGGGTAGTCAATGAGCAGTTCTTC,CAGTGSRQGVVNEQFF
TRBJ2-7,-,TRBV6-6,few,TGTGTCAGCAGTTCCGCCTACGAGCAGTACTTC,CVSSSAYEQYF
TRBJ2-1,-,TRBV11-1,-,TGTGCCAGCAGCTTCGACCGGGACACCTCCTACAATGAGCAGTTCTTC,CASSFDRDTSYNEQFF
TRBJ2-1,TRBD2,TRBV2,few,TGTGCCAGCAGAGGAGGACTAGGGTCCTACAATGAGCAGTTCTTC,CASRGGLGSYNEQFF
TRBJ2-3,-,TRBV4-3,-,TGCGCCAGCAGCCAGCAGGGGGGGAGCACAGATACGCAGTATTTT,CASSQQGGSTDTQYF
TRBJ1-4,TRBD1,TRBV11-2,-,TGTGCCAGCAGCGCCCACTGGGGACAGGCTTATGAAAAACTGTTTTTT,CASSAHWGQAYEKLFF
TRBJ1-3,TRBD1,TRBV20-1,-,TGCAGTGCTAGTGTGGGACAGGGGGCAAACACCATATATTTT,CSASVGQGANTIYF
TRBJ1-6,TRBD1,TRBV12-3/TRBV12-4,few,TGTGCCAGCGGGCGTGGACAGGGGGAGTCAGGACCCCTCCACTTT,CASGRGQGESGPLHF
TRBJ1-2,-,TRBV4-3,-,TGCGCCAGCAGCCAAACACAGGGTATCAGAAGAGGCTGCACCTTC,CASSQTQGIRRGCTF
TRBJ1-6,-,TRBV20-1,-,TGCAGTGCTAGGGGGGACATTAATTCACCCCTCCACTTT,CSARGDINSPLHF
TRBJ2-3,TRBD2,TRBV5-1,-,TGCGCCAGCAGACACACTAGCGGGGTTCAGTATTTT,CASRHTSGVQYF
TRBJ2-1,-,TRBV10-3,-,TGTGCCATCAGTGACAGGGGCGACAATGAGCGGTTCTTC,CAISDRGDNERFF
TRBJ2-1,TRBD2,TRBV7-2,few,TGTGCCAGCAGCCAGGGGCTAGCGGGGACCACCTACAATGAGCAGTTCTTC,CASSQGLAGTTYNEQFF
TRBJ2-1,TRBD1,TRBV9,-,TGTGCCAGCAGCGTAGAGGGGGCCAGCGGCGGGTCCTACAATGAGCAGTTCTTC,CASSVEGASGGSYNEQFF
TRBJ2-3,TRBD2,TRBV20-1,-,TGCAGTGCTAGTAAGCGGGGGGGCAGAGATACGCAGTATTTT,CSASKRGGRDTQYF
TRBJ2-7,TRBD2,TRBV20-1,-,TGCAGTGCTAGAACGGGAGGCCTCTACAATGAGCAGTACTTC,CSARTGGLYNEQYF
TRBJ2-7,-,TRBV5-1,-,TGCGCCAGCAGCGAACAGGGTACGGCCTACGAGCAGTACTTC,CASSEQGTAYEQYF
TRBJ2-5,-,TRBV7-9,-,TGTGCCAGCAGCTTAGGGCTAGTAGAGACCCAGTACTTC,CASSLGLVETQYF
TRBJ2-7,-,TRBV24-1,-,TGTGCCACCAGTGACTCCCCAAGCCCGGACAGAACCTACGAGCAGTACTTC,CATSDSPSPDRTYEQYF
TRBJ1-3,-,TRBV20-1,few,TGCAGTGCTAGTGGGGGGGCCTCTGGAAACACCATATATTTT,CSASGGASGNTIYF
TRBJ2-7,-,TRBV7-2,-,TGTGCCAGCAGCTTAGGTGGTAGCGACTCCTACGAGCAGTACTTC,CASSLGGSDSYEQYF
TRBJ2-5,-,TRBV29-1,-,TGCAGCGTTACGCGGACAGCTTACAATGAGCAGTACTTC,CSVTRTAYNEQYF
TRBJ2-1,-,TRBV19,few,TGTGCCAGTAGTATAGGGATTTTTGGTGAGCAGTTCTTC,CASSIGIFGEQFF
TRBJ2-1,-,TRBV10-3,-,TGTGCCATCAGTGAGTCGTTACTAAACAATGAGCAGTTCTTC,CAISESLLNNEQFF